The sequence of this T cell receptor beta chain was determined in a study of blood T cell repertoires in COVID-19 (dated by TCRdb to 2020 to 2022). General notes on the study: Samples covering the acute and convalescent phases of COVID-19 were provided by collaborators in the United States, Italy and Spain. The prospective study material was composed of cDNA or gDNA derived from T cells, B-cell-depleted T cells, or PBMCs. Subjects who had been exposed to COVID-19, were actively infected with it, or had recovered from it provided the deeply sampled blood TCRbeta repertoires that made up the dataset. The repertoires were released in a freely available public database intended as a resource for research on the immune response to SARS-CoV-2. Sample metadata almost always included a de-identified subject ID, COVID-19 status, age in years and sex. The samples were drawn from two sources: the first 160 participants of the ongoing ImmuneRACE study, and 950 to 1,500 subjects contributed by 6 global collaborators. HLA class I and class II types, where available, came from metadata supplied by the sample provider rather than from assay-based typing.

Concerning this clone itself: Its cognate antigen has yet to be identified. Base qualities are missing; no much larger clone stands one base away.

Overall study outcomes, separate from this receptor: Clinical and demographic metadata were provided uncurated, with the amount varying by source and participant.

At one collaborating source in Seattle, patients were enrolled during active infection and were followed longitudinally through the course of disease. Each collaborating institution followed its own protocols to collect whole blood in K2EDTA tubes. For TCRbeta analysis, collaborator samples were shipped as frozen whole blood, as isolated PBMCs, or as DNA extracted from either sample type. From the cysteine through the phenylalanine, the CDR3 covers 13 amino acids. Here the CDR3 DNA is all that survives: 39 bases in frame from base 1. V is cut by 6 bases and J by 9 bases, and the space between the germline ends is 18 bases. CDR1 and CDR2 were assigned from the germline V gene as SNHLY and FYNNEI. The immunoSEQ Assay, a bias-controlled multiplex PCR, was used to amplify TCRbeta CDR3 regions from genomic DNA. As for the authors' bioinformatics: The number of nucleated cells in each sample was estimated by amplification of reference gene primers within the assay. Sequence reads were collapsed and filtered to measure the absolute abundance of every unique TCRbeta CDR3 rearrangement. Productive Simpson clonality was computed per sample as the square root of Simpson's diversity index over productive rearrangements. TCRdb took over this immuneACCESS table, retaining in-frame rearrangements with V and J assigned. Such tables are incomplete; in checked studies, under half of the missing clones stem from an unresolved V gene, and the remainder is unexplained. V, J and clone size were drawn from that table, and D and trimming were deduced from the DNA. This sample gives 100,000 to 150,000 clones in total; over 75% of them show up just once. Jointly, the top ten make up about a sixth of the sample.

Sequencing was done on a sample of peripheral blood. The sequence is built from TRBV2 and TRBJ2-7, and perhaps TRBD2 as D gene, on 6 matching bases. The receptor comes from a man under 40 with COVID-19, enrolled during active disease. The CDR3 amino acid sequence is: CASSPGGPQRQYF. In nucleotides, the sequence is TGTGCCAGCAGCCCCGGGGGACCCCAGCGGCAGTACTTC.